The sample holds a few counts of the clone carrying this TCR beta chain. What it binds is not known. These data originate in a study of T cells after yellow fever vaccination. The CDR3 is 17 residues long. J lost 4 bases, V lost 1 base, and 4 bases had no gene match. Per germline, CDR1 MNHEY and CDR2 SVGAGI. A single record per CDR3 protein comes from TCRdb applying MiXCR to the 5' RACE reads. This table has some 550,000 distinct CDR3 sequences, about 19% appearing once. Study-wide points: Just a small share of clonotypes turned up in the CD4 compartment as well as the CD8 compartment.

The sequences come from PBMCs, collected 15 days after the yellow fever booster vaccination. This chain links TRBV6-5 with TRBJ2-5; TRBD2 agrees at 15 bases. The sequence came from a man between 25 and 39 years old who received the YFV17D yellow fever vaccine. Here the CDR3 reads CASSYFTGLAGGETQYF. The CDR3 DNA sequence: TGTGCCAGCAGTTACTTCACGGGACTAGCGGGAGGAGAGACCCAGTACTTC.